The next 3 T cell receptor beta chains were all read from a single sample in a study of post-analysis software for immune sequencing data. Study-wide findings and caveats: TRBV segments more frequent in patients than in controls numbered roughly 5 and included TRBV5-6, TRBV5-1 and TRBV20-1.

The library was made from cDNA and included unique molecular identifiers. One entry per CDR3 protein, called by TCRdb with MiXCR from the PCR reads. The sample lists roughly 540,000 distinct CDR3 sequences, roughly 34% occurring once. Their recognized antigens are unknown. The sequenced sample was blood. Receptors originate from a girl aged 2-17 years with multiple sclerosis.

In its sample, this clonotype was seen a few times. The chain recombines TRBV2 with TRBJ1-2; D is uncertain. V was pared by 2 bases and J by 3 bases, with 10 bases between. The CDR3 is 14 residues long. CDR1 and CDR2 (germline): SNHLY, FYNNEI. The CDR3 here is CASSEIVGDYGYTF. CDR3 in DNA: TGTGCCAGCAGTGAAATTGTCGGGGACTATGGCTACACCTTC.

CDR3 protein: CASSQTTGGVNEQFF. CDR3 DNA: TGCGCCAGCAGCCAGACTACCGGCGGAGTGAATGAGCAGTTCTTC. The chain carries TRBV5-1 and TRBJ2-1, with TRBD2 as a possible D gene (5 bases). The CDR3 has 15 amino acids. Germline V gene sequence: CDR1 SGHRS, CDR2 YFSETQ. The V end lost 4 bases, the J end lost 7 bases, and 18 bases lay between the germline ends.

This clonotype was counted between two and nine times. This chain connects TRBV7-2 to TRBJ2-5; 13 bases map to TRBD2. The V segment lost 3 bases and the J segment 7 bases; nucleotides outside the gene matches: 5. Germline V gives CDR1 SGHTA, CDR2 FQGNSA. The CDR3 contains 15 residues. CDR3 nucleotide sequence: TGTGCCAGCAGCTTTACTAGCGGGGGGGAAGGGACCCAGTACTTC. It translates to CASSFTSGGEGTQYF.